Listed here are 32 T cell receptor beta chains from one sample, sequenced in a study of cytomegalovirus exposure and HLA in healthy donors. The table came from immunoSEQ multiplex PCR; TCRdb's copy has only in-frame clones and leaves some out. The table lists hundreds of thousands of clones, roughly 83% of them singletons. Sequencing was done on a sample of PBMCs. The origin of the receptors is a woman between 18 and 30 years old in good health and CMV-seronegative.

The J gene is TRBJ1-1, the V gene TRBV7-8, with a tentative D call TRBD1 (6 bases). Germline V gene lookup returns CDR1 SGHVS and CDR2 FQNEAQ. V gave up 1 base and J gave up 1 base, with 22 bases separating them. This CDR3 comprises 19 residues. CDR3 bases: TGTGCCAGCAGCTTAGGTCGATTCCCTCTGGGGGGCGAGAACACTGAAGCTTTCTTT. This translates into CASSLGRFPLGGENTEAFF.

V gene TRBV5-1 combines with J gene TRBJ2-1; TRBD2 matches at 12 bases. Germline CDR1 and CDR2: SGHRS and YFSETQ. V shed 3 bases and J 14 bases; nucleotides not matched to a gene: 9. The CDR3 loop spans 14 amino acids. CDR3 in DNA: TGCGCCAGCAGCTCCGGACTAGCGGGGCTGGAGGAGTTCTTC. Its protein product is CASSSGLAGLEEFF.

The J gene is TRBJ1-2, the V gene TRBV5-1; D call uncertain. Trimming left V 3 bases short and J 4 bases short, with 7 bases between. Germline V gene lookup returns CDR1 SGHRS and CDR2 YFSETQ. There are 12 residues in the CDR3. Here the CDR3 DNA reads TGCGCCAGCAGCTCCCAGAGCTATGGCTACACCTTC. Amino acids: CASSSQSYGYTF.

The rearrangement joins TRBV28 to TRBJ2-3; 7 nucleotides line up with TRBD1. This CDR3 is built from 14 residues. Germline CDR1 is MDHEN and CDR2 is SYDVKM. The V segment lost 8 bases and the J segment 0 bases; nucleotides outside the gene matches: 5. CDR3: CASVGQTSTDTQYF. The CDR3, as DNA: TGTGCCAGCGTGGGACAGACAAGCACAGATACGCAGTATTTT. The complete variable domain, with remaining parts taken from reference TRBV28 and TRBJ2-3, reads DVKVTQSSRYLVKRTGEKVFLECVQDMDHENMFWYRQDPGLGLRLIYFSYDVKMKEKGDIPEGYSVSREKKERFSLILESASTNQTSMYLCASVGQTSTDTQYFGPGTRLTVL.

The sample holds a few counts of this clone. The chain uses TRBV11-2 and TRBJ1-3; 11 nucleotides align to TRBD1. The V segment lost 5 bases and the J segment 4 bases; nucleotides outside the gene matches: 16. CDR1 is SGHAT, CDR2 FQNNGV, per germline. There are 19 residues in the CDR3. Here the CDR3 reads CASSLYRDRGNFGGNTIYF. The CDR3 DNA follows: TGTGCCAGCAGCCTTTACCGGGACAGGGGGAATTTTGGAGGAAACACCATATATTTT.

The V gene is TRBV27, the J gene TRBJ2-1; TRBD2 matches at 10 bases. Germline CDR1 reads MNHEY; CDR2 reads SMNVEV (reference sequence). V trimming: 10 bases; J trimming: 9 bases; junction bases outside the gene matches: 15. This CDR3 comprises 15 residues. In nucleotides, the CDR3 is TGTGCCACTTCCCTTACCAGCGGGAGGGCGATTGAGCAGTTCTTC. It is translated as CATSLTSGRAIEQFF.

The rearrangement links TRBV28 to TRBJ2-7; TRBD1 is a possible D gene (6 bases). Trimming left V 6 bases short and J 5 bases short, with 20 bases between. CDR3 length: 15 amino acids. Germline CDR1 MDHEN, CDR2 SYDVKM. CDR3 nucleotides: TGTGCCAGCAGCAGTGCATCAGGGGCGTTGGACGAGCAGTACTTC. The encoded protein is CASSSASGALDEQYF.

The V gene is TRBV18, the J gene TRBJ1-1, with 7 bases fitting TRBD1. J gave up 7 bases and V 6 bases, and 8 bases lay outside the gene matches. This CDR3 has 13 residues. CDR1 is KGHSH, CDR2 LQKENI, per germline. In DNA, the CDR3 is TGTGCCAGCTCGGGCGGGACAGAGCTTGAAGCTTTCTTT. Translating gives CASSGGTELEAFF.

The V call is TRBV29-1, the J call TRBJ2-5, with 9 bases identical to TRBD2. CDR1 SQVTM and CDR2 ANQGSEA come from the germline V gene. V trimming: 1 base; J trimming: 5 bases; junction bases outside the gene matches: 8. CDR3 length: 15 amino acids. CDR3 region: CSVEVRGLAMETQYF. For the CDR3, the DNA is TGCAGCGTTGAAGTAAGGGGACTAGCAATGGAGACCCAGTACTTC.

The CDR3 region has the DNA TGTGCCAGCAGCGGAGAGACAGGGGGCTATTCACCCCTCCACTTT. This translates into CASSGETGGYSPLHF. This rearrangement joins TRBV7-9 to TRBJ1-6; 10 bases fit TRBD1. J gave up 8 bases and V 5 bases, and 6 bases lay outside the gene matches. Germline lookup yields CDR1 SEHNR and CDR2 FQNEAQ (reference sequence). The CDR3 sequence is 15 residues long.

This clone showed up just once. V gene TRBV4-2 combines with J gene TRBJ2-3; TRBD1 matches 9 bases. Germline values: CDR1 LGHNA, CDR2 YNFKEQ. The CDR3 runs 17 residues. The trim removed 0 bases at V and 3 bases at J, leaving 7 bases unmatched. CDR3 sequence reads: CASSQDWGGQGTDTQYF. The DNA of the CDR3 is TGTGCCAGCAGCCAAGATTGGGGGGGACAGGGAACAGATACGCAGTATTTT.

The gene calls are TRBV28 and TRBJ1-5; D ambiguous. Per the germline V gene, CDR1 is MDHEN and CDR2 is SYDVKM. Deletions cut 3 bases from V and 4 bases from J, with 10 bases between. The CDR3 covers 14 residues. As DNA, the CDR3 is TGTGCCAGCAGTTTGGCCATTCCAAATCAGCCCCAGCATTTT. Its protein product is CASSLAIPNQPQHF.

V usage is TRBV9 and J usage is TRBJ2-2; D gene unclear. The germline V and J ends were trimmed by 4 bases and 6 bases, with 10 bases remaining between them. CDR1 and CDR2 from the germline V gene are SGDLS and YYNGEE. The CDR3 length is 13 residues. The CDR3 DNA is TGTGCCAGCAGCATCGAGGCCGCCGGGGAGCTGTTTTTT. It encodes CASSIEAAGELFF.

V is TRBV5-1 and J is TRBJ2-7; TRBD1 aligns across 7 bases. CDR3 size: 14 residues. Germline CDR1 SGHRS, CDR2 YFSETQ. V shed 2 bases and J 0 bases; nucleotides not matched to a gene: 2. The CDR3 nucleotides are TGCGCCAGCAGCTTAGGGACAGACTCCTACGAGCAGTACTTC. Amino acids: CASSLGTDSYEQYF.

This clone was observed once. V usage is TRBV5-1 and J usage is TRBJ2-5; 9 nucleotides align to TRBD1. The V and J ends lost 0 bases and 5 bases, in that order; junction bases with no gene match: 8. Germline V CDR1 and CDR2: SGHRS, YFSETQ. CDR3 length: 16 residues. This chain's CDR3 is CASSLAVGTGHETQYF. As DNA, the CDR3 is TGCGCCAGCAGCTTGGCCGTGGGGACAGGGCATGAGACCCAGTACTTC.

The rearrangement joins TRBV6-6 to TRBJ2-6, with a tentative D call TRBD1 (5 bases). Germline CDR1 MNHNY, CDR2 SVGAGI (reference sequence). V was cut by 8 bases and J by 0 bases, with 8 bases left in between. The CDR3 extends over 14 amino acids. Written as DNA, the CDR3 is TGTGCCAGCTCGCAGGGCTCTGGGGCCAACGTCCTGACTTTC. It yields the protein CASSQGSGANVLTF.

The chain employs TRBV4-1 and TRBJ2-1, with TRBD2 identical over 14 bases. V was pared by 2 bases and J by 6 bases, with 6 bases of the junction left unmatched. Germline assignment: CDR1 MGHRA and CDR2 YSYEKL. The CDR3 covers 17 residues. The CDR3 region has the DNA TGCGCCAGCAGCCAAAATCCGGGACTAGCGGGAGTCAATGAGCAGTTCTTC. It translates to CASSQNPGLAGVNEQFF.

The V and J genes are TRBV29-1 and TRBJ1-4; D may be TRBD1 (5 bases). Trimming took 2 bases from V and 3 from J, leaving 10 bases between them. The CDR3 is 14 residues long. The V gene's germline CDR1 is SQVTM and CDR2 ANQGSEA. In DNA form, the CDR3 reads TGCAGCGTTGAATCAGCAGGGTCTAATGAAAAACTGTTTTTT. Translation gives CSVESAGSNEKLFF.

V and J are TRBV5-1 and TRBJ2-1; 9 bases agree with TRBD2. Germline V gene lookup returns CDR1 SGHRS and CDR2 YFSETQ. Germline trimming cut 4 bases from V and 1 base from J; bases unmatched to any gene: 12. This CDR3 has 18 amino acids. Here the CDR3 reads CASSPRGQRGVSYNEQFF. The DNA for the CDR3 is TGCGCCAGCAGCCCCCGAGGGCAGCGGGGGGTATCCTACAATGAGCAGTTCTTC.

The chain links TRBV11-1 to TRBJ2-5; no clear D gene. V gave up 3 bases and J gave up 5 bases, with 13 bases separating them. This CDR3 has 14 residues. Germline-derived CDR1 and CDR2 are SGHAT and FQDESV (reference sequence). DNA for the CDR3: TGTGCCAGCAGCTTGGGCCCGGCAGGTGAGACCCAGTACTTC. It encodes CASSLGPAGETQYF. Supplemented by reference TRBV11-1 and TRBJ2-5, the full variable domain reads EAEVAQSPRYKITEKSQAVAFWCDPISGHATLYWYRQILGQGPELLVQFQDESVVDDSQLPKDRFSAERLKGVDSTLKIQPAELGDSAMYLCASSLGPAGETQYFGPGTRLLVL.

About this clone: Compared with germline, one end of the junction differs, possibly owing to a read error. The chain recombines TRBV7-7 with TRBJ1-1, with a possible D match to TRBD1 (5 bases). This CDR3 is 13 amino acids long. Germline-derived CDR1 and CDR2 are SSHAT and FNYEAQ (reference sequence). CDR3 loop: CASSLGGTSEAFF. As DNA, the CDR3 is TGTGCTAGCAGCTTAGGAGGGACCTCTGAAGCTTTCTTT.

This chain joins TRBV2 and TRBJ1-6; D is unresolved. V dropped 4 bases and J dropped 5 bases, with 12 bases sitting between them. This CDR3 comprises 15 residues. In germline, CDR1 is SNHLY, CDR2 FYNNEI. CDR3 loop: CASSVTDINNSPLHF. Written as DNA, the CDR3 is TGTGCCAGCAGTGTAACAGACATTAATAATTCACCCCTCCACTTT.

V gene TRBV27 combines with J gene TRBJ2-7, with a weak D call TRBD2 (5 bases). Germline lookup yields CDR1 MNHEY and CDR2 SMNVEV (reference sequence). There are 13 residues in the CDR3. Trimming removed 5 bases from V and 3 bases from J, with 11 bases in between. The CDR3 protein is CASSLRGRYEQYF. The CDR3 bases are TGTGCCAGCAGTCTTCGAGGGCGCTACGAGCAGTACTTC.

The CDR3 sequence is CASSPGLAGGNEQFF. Written as DNA, the CDR3 is TGTGCCAGCAGCCCCGGACTAGCGGGGGGGAATGAGCAGTTCTTC. The chain joins TRBV7-9 to TRBJ2-1; 15 bases agree with TRBD2. This CDR3 is 15 amino acids long. The V segment lost 5 bases and the J segment 7 bases; nucleotides outside the gene matches: 3. Germline CDR1 and CDR2: SEHNR and FQNEAQ (reference sequence).

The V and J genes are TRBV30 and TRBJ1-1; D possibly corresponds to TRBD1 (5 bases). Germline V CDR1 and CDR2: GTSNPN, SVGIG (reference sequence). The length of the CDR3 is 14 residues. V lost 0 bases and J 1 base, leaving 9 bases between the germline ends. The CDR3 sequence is CAWSVDSWNTEAFF. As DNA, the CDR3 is TGTGCCTGGAGTGTTGACAGTTGGAACACTGAAGCTTTCTTT.

The CDR3 loop reads CASSSLGYEQYF. CDR3 nucleotide sequence: TGTGCCAGTAGTTCACTGGGCTACGAGCAGTACTTC. V usage is TRBV19 and J usage is TRBJ2-7; D unresolved. V was shortened by 5 bases and J by 3 bases, with 8 bases between the two germline ends. Looked up from germline, CDR1 is LNHDA and CDR2 is SQIVND (reference sequence). CDR3 length equals 12 residues.

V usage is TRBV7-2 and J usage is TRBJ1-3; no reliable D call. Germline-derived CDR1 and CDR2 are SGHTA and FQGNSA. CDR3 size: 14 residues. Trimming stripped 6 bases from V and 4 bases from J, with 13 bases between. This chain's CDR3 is CASSPGTPGNTIYF. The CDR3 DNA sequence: TGTGCCAGCAGTCCGGGCACACCAGGAAACACCATATATTTT.

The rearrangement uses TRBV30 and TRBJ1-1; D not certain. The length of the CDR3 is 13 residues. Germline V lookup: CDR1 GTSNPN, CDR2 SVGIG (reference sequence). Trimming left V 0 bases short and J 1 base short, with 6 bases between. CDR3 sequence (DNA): TGTGCCTGGAGTGTGCATGAGAACACTGAAGCTTTCTTT. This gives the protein CAWSVHENTEAFF.

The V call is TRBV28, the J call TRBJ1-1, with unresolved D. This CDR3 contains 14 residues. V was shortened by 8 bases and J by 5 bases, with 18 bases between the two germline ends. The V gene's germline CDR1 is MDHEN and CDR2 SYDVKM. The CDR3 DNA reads TGTGCCAGCGAGGATTCGGGAAAGACTACTGAAGCTTTCTTT. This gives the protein CASEDSGKTTEAFF.

CDR3 nucleotides: TGCAGCGCACTAGGACAGGGAGGCAATCAGCCCCAGCATTTT. Translating it yields CSALGQGGNQPQHF. The genes are TRBV29-1 and TRBJ1-5, with 8 bases aligning to TRBD1. V shed 7 bases, J shed 2 bases, and the junction held 7 bases outside the gene matches. The CDR3 is made up of 14 amino acids. Germline V gene lookup returns CDR1 SQVTM and CDR2 ANQGSEA.

The CDR3 reads CASSWPGQGLSEAFF. The DNA for the CDR3 is TGCGCCAGCAGCTGGCCGGGGCAGGGGTTGTCTGAAGCTTTCTTT. This chain uses TRBV5-1 with TRBJ1-1; a possible D gene is TRBD1 (6 bases). Per the germline V gene, CDR1 is SGHRS and CDR2 is YFSETQ. The CDR3 covers 15 residues. V shed 3 bases and J shed 6 bases, with 18 bases lying between them.

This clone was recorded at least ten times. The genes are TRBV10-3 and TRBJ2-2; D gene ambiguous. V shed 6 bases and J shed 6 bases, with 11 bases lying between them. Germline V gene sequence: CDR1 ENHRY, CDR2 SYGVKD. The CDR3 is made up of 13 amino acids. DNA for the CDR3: TGTGCCATCAGGGCAACTTTAGCCGGGGAGCTGTTTTTT. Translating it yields CAIRATLAGELFF.